This T cell receptor beta chain was sequenced for a study of lymphopenia after photon versus proton radiotherapy. On this clone: Its antigen is still unknown.

The study, taken as a whole, reports: Survival link was tested only in deceased patients; proton benefit remains a possibility.

The V gene's germline CDR1 is MNHNS and CDR2 SASEGT. The CDR3 extends over 11 amino acids. Trimming shortened V by 5 bases and J by 4 bases, and 5 bases separated the two germline ends. The assay was immunoSEQ multiplex PCR, and TCRdb's table has in-frame clones only and misses some. This sample has 50,000 to 65,000 clones, with roughly nine tenths found just once. This chain connects TRBV6-1 to TRBJ1-1; no reliable D call. The specimen comprised peripheral blood, sampled from a patient treated with proton-based radiotherapy. The sequence was obtained from a man of 80 years or more with esophageal cancer. The CDR3 is CASSYGTEAFF. The CDR3 nucleotides are TGTGCCAGCAGTTACGGCACTGAAGCTTTCTTT.